This passage covers 23 T cell receptor beta chains from one sample sequenced in a study of post-analysis software for immune sequencing data. Broader study findings: Controls had lower frequencies than patients of four or five TRBV segments, which included TRBV5-6, TRBV5-1 and TRBV20-1.

These receptors have no identified antigens. The library was made from cDNA and included unique molecular identifiers. Using its own MiXCR run on the PCR reads, TCRdb lists one record per CDR3 protein. Here the sample spans 250,000 to 300,000 distinct CDR3 sequences, 36% being singletons. The sample taken for sequencing was blood. All receptors come from a girl aged 5-17 years with multiple sclerosis.

The chain recombines TRBV12-3 or TRBV12-4 with TRBJ1-2; D might be TRBD1 (6 bases). The V and J ends lost 0 bases and 8 bases respectively, with 16 bases between them. There are 15 residues in the CDR3. The CDR3 DNA sequence: TGTGCCAGCAGTTTAGCTCGGGGGCCGGGGAAGGGCTACACCTTC. It translates to CASSLARGPGKGYTF.

This clonotype has a count of ten or more. The chain employs TRBV5-1 and TRBJ2-5; D remains ambiguous. The CDR3 runs to 15 residues. Germline V gene sequence: CDR1 SGHRS, CDR2 YFSETQ. The ends were cut back, 0 bases at V and 0 bases at J, with 9 bases in the middle. The CDR3 coding sequence is TGCGCCAGCAGCTTGGAATGGGCCGACCAAGAGACCCAGTACTTC. Its translation: CASSLEWADQETQYF. The full variable domain, completed using reference TRBV5-1 and TRBJ2-5, is KAGVTQTPRYLIKTRGQQVTLSCSPISGHRSVSWYQQTPGQGLQFLFEYFSETQRNKGNFPGRFSGRQFSNSRSEMNVSTLELGDSALYLCASSLEWADQETQYFGPGTRLLVL.

This chain joins TRBV4-2 and TRBJ1-1; a weak D match, TRBD1 (5 bases). Germline CDR1 and CDR2: LGHNA and YNFKEQ. CDR3 size: 15 residues. Between the trimmed V and J ends, which lost 2 bases and 0 bases, there was a span of 10 bases. The CDR3 DNA reads TGTGCCAGCAGCCAACAGGGACTCATGAACACTGAAGCTTTCTTT. Amino acid sequence: CASSQQGLMNTEAFF.

The table lists this clonotype with many counts. V usage is TRBV7-8 and J usage is TRBJ2-5; 8 nucleotides match TRBD1. The CDR3 consists of 14 residues. Per the germline V gene, CDR1 is SGHVS and CDR2 is FQNEAQ. The V gene end was trimmed by 6 bases and the J gene end by 4 bases; junction bases not matched to a gene: 7. In DNA, the CDR3 is TGTGCCAGCAGACCCGGGACAGGAGGAGAGACCCAGTACTTC. Its translation is CASRPGTGGETQYF.

This clonotype was seen ten or more times. V and J are TRBV28 and TRBJ2-1; no clear D gene. Between the trimmed V and J ends, which lost 4 bases and 13 bases, there was a span of 17 bases. The CDR3 sequence is 13 residues long. Per the germline V gene, CDR1 is MDHEN and CDR2 is SYDVKM. The CDR3 loop is CASSSTNTDGQFF. The CDR3 nucleotides are TGTGCCAGCAGTTCTACCAACACCGATGGACAGTTCTTC.

In this sample, this clonotype turned up many times. The CDR3 DNA reads TGTGCCAGCAGCTTAGAGCGGGGGGATGAGCAGTTCTTC. Translation: CASSLERGDEQFF. V usage is TRBV7-2 and J usage is TRBJ2-1; TRBD2 matches 9 bases. J was trimmed by 8 bases and V by 1 base; bases with no gene match: 0. The length of the CDR3 is 13 residues. Germline-derived CDR1 and CDR2 are SGHTA and FQGNSA.

On this clonotype: One base away lies a much larger clone, so this may be a sequencing read error. The chain recombines TRBV18 with TRBJ2-1, with 7 nucleotides matching TRBD1. Trimming at V came to 2 bases and at J to 4 bases, leaving 8 bases not matched to a gene. Per germline, CDR1 KGHSH and CDR2 LQKENI. The CDR3 is made up of 16 amino acids. Written as DNA, the CDR3 is TGTGCCAGCTCACCATCCGGGACAGCCAGTTACAATGAGCAGTTCTTC. Its translation: CASSPSGTASYNEQFF.

This clonotype was picked up a small number of times. Being one base from a much bigger clone, this may be a read error. CDR3 nucleotides: TGTGCCAGCAGCTTGAGCGGGGGGGCCGGTGGTAATGAGCAGTACTTC. Its translation is CASSLSGGAGGNEQYF. This rearrangement joins TRBV5-5 to TRBJ2-7; the match to TRBD2 covers 10 bases. Germline CDR1 SGHKS, CDR2 YYEKEE (reference sequence). The V and J ends lost 1 base and 7 bases, in that order; junction bases with no gene match: 11. This CDR3 contains 16 residues.

This clonotype was counted at least ten times. The rearrangement links TRBV29-1 to TRBJ2-3, with unresolved D. V gave up 2 bases and J gave up 3 bases, with 12 bases separating them. The CDR3 sequence is 14 residues long. CDR1 is SQVTM and CDR2 is ANQGSEA in the germline V gene. The CDR3 here is CSVEPRPETDTQYF. DNA of the CDR3: TGCAGCGTTGAACCCAGGCCCGAAACAGATACGCAGTATTTT.

This clonotype was seen a handful of times. The V call is TRBV18, the J call TRBJ1-1, with 9 bases fitting TRBD1. V shed 2 bases and J 11 bases; nucleotides not matched to a gene: 12. Germline V gene data show CDR1 as KGHSH and CDR2 as LQKENI. The CDR3 runs 15 residues. CDR3 region: CASSPTGQGSFWAFF. The CDR3, as DNA: TGTGCCAGCTCACCAACGGGACAGGGAAGTTTTTGGGCTTTCTTT.

As for this clonotype: A junction end diverges from the germline sequence, so it may reflect a read error. J is TRBJ2-3 and V is TRBV10-3, with 9 bases matching TRBD1. The germline V gene encodes CDR1 ENHRY and CDR2 SYGVKD. This CDR3 is 15 amino acids long. The CDR3 DNA follows: TGTGCCAGCAGTTACTCGAGAACGACAGGGGGTACGCAGTATTTT. Its protein product is CASSYSRTTGGTQYF.

The chain couples TRBV10-3 to TRBJ2-7, with D possibly called TRBD1 or TRBD2 (5 bases each). The J call may be mistaken, given a closer DNA end match to TRBJ2-5. Germline CDR1 and CDR2: ENHRY and SYGVKD. The CDR3 is made up of 15 amino acids. DNA of the CDR3: TGTGCCATCAGTGAGTCACTAGGACAAGAAGAGACCCAGTACTTC. Translation gives CAISESLGQEETQYF.

This clonotype was observed many times. Written as DNA, the CDR3 is TGTGCCAGCAGTTCCCGCGAGGGGCCTTTGCCCTACGAGCAGTACTTC. It specifies CASSSREGPLPYEQYF. This chain links TRBV6-1 with TRBJ2-7; D is possibly TRBD1 or TRBD2 (5 bases each). This CDR3 region has 16 residues. Per germline, CDR1 MNHNS and CDR2 SASEGT. V was trimmed by 5 bases and J by 2 bases, leaving 19 bases between them.

V gene TRBV19 combines with J gene TRBJ2-5, with 9 bases that match TRBD2. This CDR3 is 16 amino acids long. J gave up 0 bases and V 7 bases, and 9 bases lay outside the gene matches. Looked up from germline, CDR1 is LNHDA and CDR2 is SQIVND (reference sequence). The CDR3 coding sequence is TGTGCCAGTACAGGCCGTCCTAGCGGGAACCAAGAGACCCAGTACTTC. This codes for CASTGRPSGNQETQYF.

Points on this clonotype: A much larger clone is a single base away; this may be a read error. The rearrangement uses TRBV7-9 and TRBJ1-4; maybe TRBD1 (6 bases). Germline lookup yields CDR1 SEHNR and CDR2 FQNEAQ (reference sequence). V dropped 5 bases and J dropped 0 bases, with 19 bases sitting between them. This CDR3 is 18 amino acids long. The CDR3 DNA is TGTGCCAGCAGCCCGCCCCTAGGGACAAGTGCAACTAATGAAAAACTGTTTTTT. This gives the protein CASSPPLGTSATNEKLFF.

The J gene is TRBJ2-1, the V gene TRBV6-1; 16 nucleotides match TRBD2. This CDR3 has 19 residues. V dropped 4 bases and J dropped 6; count of bases not matched to a gene: 12. Germline CDR1 is MNHNS and CDR2 is SASEGT. CDR3 nucleotides: TGTGCCAGCAGTGCCTCCGGGACTAGCGGGGGGGCATTCGGCAATGAGCAGTTCTTC. The encoded protein is CASSASGTSGGAFGNEQFF.

About this clonotype itself: A read error is possible here, since a much larger clone lies one base away. The J gene is TRBJ2-1, the V gene TRBV4-2, with TRBD2 identical over 7 bases. V lost 0 bases to trimming and J lost 3 bases; unmatched junction nucleotides: 11. The CDR3 is 18 amino acids. In germline, CDR1 is LGHNA, CDR2 YNFKEQ. The CDR3 DNA reads TGTGCCAGCAGCCAAGATGGTGGCGGCGGGGGATTCTACAATGAGCAGTTCTTC. It translates to CASSQDGGGGGFYNEQFF.

The table lists this clonotype with a few counts. The chain links TRBV12-3 or TRBV12-4 to TRBJ2-4; possibly TRBD1 for D (6 bases). The CDR3 length is 13 residues. The germline V and J ends were trimmed by 3 bases and 4 bases, with 7 bases remaining between them. DNA for the CDR3: TGTGCCAGCAGTTTTGGACAGAAAAACATTCAGTACTTC. It specifies CASSFGQKNIQYF.

Note on this clonotype: A read error is possible here, since a much larger clone lies one base away. The genes are TRBV5-1 and TRBJ2-3, with TRBD2 identical over 7 bases. Germline lookup yields CDR1 SGHRS and CDR2 YFSETQ. The CDR3 is made up of 14 amino acids. The DNA for the CDR3 is TGCGCCAGCAGCTTGTTAGGGGCGGGAGATACGCGGTATTTT. This gives the protein CASSLLGAGDTRYF.

The chain employs TRBV20-1 and TRBJ2-7; no reliable D call. CDR1 is DFQATT, CDR2 SNEGSKA, per germline (reference sequence). The CDR3 spans 14 residues. V gave up 1 base and J gave up 3 bases, with 13 bases separating them. Here the CDR3 reads CSARVPGPYYEQYF. CDR3 DNA sequence: TGCAGTGCTAGAGTCCCTGGACCCTACTACGAGCAGTACTTC.

Turning to this clonotype: Since a much larger clone is just one base distant, this may be a read error. V is TRBV11-2 and J is TRBJ2-5; D uncertain. The germline V and J ends were trimmed by 3 bases and 5 bases, with 10 bases remaining between them. CDR1 is SGHAT and CDR2 is FQNNGV in the germline V gene. There are 13 residues in the CDR3. CDR3 in DNA: TGTGCCAGCAGCTTGGGGAACTGGGAGACCCAGTACTTC. Its protein product is CASSLGNWETQYF.

This clonotype was found many times. This chain links TRBV9 with TRBJ1-1; 7 bases match TRBD1. Trimming took 3 bases from V and 2 from J; bases not matched to a gene: 1. Looked up from germline, CDR1 is SGDLS and CDR2 is YYNGEE. The CDR3 has 13 residues. DNA of the CDR3: TGTGCCAGCAGCGCAGGGGGAAACACTGAAGCTTTCTTT. It specifies CASSAGGNTEAFF.

J is TRBJ2-2 and V is TRBV20-1; 9 positions match TRBD2. V was pared by 5 bases and J by 3 bases, with 10 bases of the junction left unmatched. The CDR3 is 16 residues long. Germline CDR1 reads DFQATT; CDR2 reads SNEGSKA (reference sequence). The CDR3 spells CSALPELAGDTGELFF. CDR3 sequence (DNA): TGCAGTGCTCTCCCCGAACTAGCGGGTGACACCGGGGAGCTGTTTTTT.